The entry below describes one TCR beta chain. This sample is drawn from a study of blood T cell repertoires in COVID-19. About the research overall: Samples taken during acute and convalescent COVID-19 were collected in the United States, Italy and Spain. Sample material is recorded as cDNA or gDNA derived from T cells, B-cell-depleted T cells, or PBMCs.

Looked up from germline, CDR1 is MNHEY and CDR2 is SVGEGT. The J segment lost 4 bases and the V segment lost 5 bases, leaving 7 bases of the junction unmatched. The CDR3 is made up of 15 amino acids. In the study's own analysis: Amplifying reference gene primers gave estimates of nucleated cell counts. Generated by immunoSEQ multiplex PCR, the TCRdb table keeps only in-frame clones and is missing some. The DNA was the basis for D and trimming; V, J and clone size are from that table. The sample has about 45,000 clones, about nine tenths seen once; the top ten hold roughly 9.3%. Sequencing was done on a sample of peripheral blood. The chain carries TRBV6-2 or TRBV6-3 and TRBJ2-1, with 8 bases identical to TRBD2. This TCR came from a woman older than 75 with active COVID-19. The CDR3 bases are TGTGCCAGCAGTAGACCGGGACTAGAGTACAATGAGCAGTTCTTC. This translates into CASSRPGLEYNEQFF.